The entry below describes one T cell receptor beta chain. Its antigen is still unknown. Sequence at one end of the junction differs from germline and may be a read error. MiXCR was run by TCRdb on the RT-PCR reads, yielding one entry per CDR3 protein. The profile shows under 800,000 distinct CDR3 sequences, more than 11% of them singletons. This specimen comes from a study of response to subunit inactivated influenza vaccine. This CDR3 comprises 18 residues. Study-wide points: Every seasonal influenza vaccination brings in few new T cells, the authors suggested.

Sequenced here: PBMCs from blood, sampled approximately 15 days before vaccination. The chain uses TRBV12-3 or TRBV12-4 and TRBJ2-4, with D possibly matching TRBD2 (5 bases). This TCR was sampled from a man aged 50-59 years who received an inactivated influenza vaccine. The CDR3 DNA follows: TGTGCCATCAGTTTTGGCACCCTCCCGGGGATAGCCAAAAACATTCAGTACTTC. Protein product: CAISFGTLPGIAKNIQYF.